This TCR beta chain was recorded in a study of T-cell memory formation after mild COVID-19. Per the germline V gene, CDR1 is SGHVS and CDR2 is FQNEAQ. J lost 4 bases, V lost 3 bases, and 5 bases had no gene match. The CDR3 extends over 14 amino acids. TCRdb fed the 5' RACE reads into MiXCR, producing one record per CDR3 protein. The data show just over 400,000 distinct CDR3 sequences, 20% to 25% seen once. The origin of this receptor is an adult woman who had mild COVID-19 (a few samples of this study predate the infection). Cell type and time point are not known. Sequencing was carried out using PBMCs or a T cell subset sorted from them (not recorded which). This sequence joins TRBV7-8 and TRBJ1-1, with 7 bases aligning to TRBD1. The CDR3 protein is CASSFQTGPTEAFF. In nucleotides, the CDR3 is TGTGCCAGCAGCTTTCAGACAGGGCCCACTGAAGCTTTCTTT.